A single sample is the source of the 29 T cell receptor beta chains below, sequenced in a study of T cells in Graves' hyperthyroidism and ophthalmopathy. RNA transcripts gave rise to amplified TCR beta CDR3 regions. When the TCR CDR3 underwent first-round RT-PCR, the HTBI primer set was used. One entry per CDR3 protein results from TCRdb running MiXCR on the multiplex PCR reads. The sample holds about 720,000 distinct CDR3 sequences, 15% to 20% seen once. Sequencing was done on a sample of blood. These receptors came from a woman aged 45 to 65 with Graves' hyperthyroidism that later progressed to Graves' ophthalmopathy.

This clonotype was recorded a few times. The chain uses TRBV20-1 and TRBJ2-1; no clear D. The CDR3 has 15 residues. V lost 0 bases and J 0 bases, leaving 9 bases between the germline ends. Looked up from germline, CDR1 is DFQATT and CDR2 is SNEGSKA (reference sequence). Here the CDR3 reads CSARETGVSYNEQFF. DNA for the CDR3: TGCAGTGCTAGAGAGACGGGTGTCTCCTACAATGAGCAGTTCTTC.

The V call is TRBV7-2, the J call TRBJ2-1; maybe TRBD2 (5 bases). The germline V and J ends were trimmed by 5 bases and 2 bases, with 13 bases remaining between them. CDR1 SGHTA and CDR2 FQGNSA come from the germline V gene. The CDR3 covers 15 residues. In DNA, the CDR3 is TGTGCCAGCAGCCGAGGGTTGGGGACCTACAATGAGCAGTTCTTC. Encoded protein: CASSRGLGTYNEQFF.

The sample holds many counts of this clonotype. This sequence joins TRBV13 and TRBJ1-5; D is possibly TRBD1 (5 bases). CDR1 and CDR2 from the germline V gene are PRHDT and FYEKMQ (reference sequence). This CDR3 region has 13 residues. Trimming stripped 5 bases from V and 9 bases from J, with 14 bases between. CDR3 residues: CASSRQGQGPQHF. The CDR3, as DNA: TGTGCCAGCAGCCGGCAGGGCCAAGGGCCCCAGCATTTT.

This clonotype was detected many times. This chain uses TRBV20-1 with TRBJ2-7, with TRBD2 matching over 9 bases. Germline V gene data show CDR1 as DFQATT and CDR2 as SNEGSKA (reference sequence). The CDR3 spans 14 residues. With 4 bases clipped from V and 1 base from J, the junction kept 5 bases outside the gene matches. The CDR3 loop is CSANSAGGSYEQYF. The CDR3 bases are TGCAGTGCTAATTCAGCGGGGGGATCCTACGAGCAGTACTTC.

This clonotype was counted at least ten times. The chain carries TRBV20-1 and TRBJ1-5; TRBD1 matches 7 bases. Germline-derived CDR1 and CDR2 are DFQATT and SNEGSKA (reference sequence). The length of the CDR3 is 15 residues. The V and J ends lost 4 bases and 9 bases, in that order; junction bases with no gene match: 15. The CDR3 sequence: CSANLGTAQEGPQHF. The CDR3 coding sequence is TGCAGTGCTAACCTCGGGACAGCGCAGGAAGGGCCCCAGCATTTT.

This clonotype appeared a few times. J is TRBJ2-2 and V is TRBV18; D is unresolved. Germline CDR1 and CDR2: KGHSH and LQKENI. This CDR3 is built from 16 residues. V was pared by 2 bases and J by 0 bases, with 10 bases between. The CDR3 bases are TGTGCCAGCTCACCAGCGGCAGCTTCGAACACCGGGGAGCTGTTTTTT. It translates to CASSPAAASNTGELFF.

This clonotype was recorded many times. The J gene is TRBJ2-1, the V gene TRBV27; TRBD2 matches 13 bases. Trimming cost V 2 bases and J 5 bases; bases outside gene matches: 6. The CDR3 length is 17 residues. CDR1 MNHEY and CDR2 SMNVEV come from the germline V gene (reference sequence). The chain's CDR3 is CASSLITSGGANNEQFF. CDR3 bases: TGTGCCAGCAGTTTAATTACTAGCGGGGGGGCCAACAATGAGCAGTTCTTC.

In its sample, this clonotype was seen a few times. The V and J genes are TRBV5-1 and TRBJ1-4; no reliable D call. This CDR3 spans 13 amino acids. Deletions cut 4 bases from V and 8 bases from J, with 12 bases between. From germline, CDR1 is SGHRS and CDR2 YFSETQ. The DNA for the CDR3 is TGCGCCAGCAGCCTGGCAGCTGAAGAAAAACTGTTTTTT. This translates into CASSLAAEEKLFF.

The V and J genes are TRBV7-3 and TRBJ2-3; 7 positions match TRBD2. This CDR3 is built from 18 residues. The germline V gene has CDR1 SGHTA and CDR2 FQGTGA. The V gene end was trimmed by 1 base and the J gene end by 0 bases; junction bases not matched to a gene: 10. The CDR3 here is CASSLRPRDYTSTDTQYF. DNA for the CDR3: TGTGCCAGCAGCTTAAGGCCACGGGACTATACTAGCACAGATACGCAGTATTTT.

In its sample, this clonotype was seen many times. The chain combines TRBV7-9 with TRBJ2-3; 9 nucleotides match TRBD1. The V segment lost 4 bases and the J segment 5 bases; nucleotides outside the gene matches: 13. The CDR3 has 17 amino acids. Germline lookup yields CDR1 SEHNR and CDR2 FQNEAQ (reference sequence). The CDR3 here is CASSWPVQGAVEDTQYF. CDR3 in DNA: TGTGCCAGCAGCTGGCCTGTACAGGGGGCAGTCGAAGATACGCAGTATTTT.

This clonotype came up many times. This chain joins TRBV5-1 and TRBJ2-1; D is uncertain. The CDR3 spans 15 residues. Per germline, CDR1 SGHRS and CDR2 YFSETQ. Trimming shortened V by 0 bases and J by 4 bases, and 11 bases separated the two germline ends. CDR3 DNA sequence: TGCGCCAGCAGCTTGGTCTCCCGAGTTTACAATGAGCAGTTCTTC. Its protein product is CASSLVSRVYNEQFF.

This clonotype was recorded a few times. The J gene is TRBJ2-5, the V gene TRBV12-3 or TRBV12-4, with 9 bases that match TRBD2. J was trimmed by 3 bases and V by 1 base; bases with no gene match: 9. The CDR3 runs to 17 residues. The CDR3 loop reads CASSLGAGGRREETQYF. The CDR3 nucleotides read TGTGCCAGCAGTTTAGGGGCGGGGGGGCGTCGTGAAGAGACCCAGTACTTC.

This clonotype was counted between two and nine times. CDR3 protein: CASSLWDGPRETQYF. The CDR3 bases are TGTGCCAGCAGCCTATGGGACGGGCCTCGAGAGACCCAGTACTTC. V is TRBV27 and J is TRBJ2-5; the D call may be TRBD1 or TRBD2 (5 bases each). The length of the CDR3 is 15 residues. V was clipped by 6 bases and J by 4 bases, with 18 bases between them. Germline V gene data show CDR1 as MNHEY and CDR2 as SMNVEV (reference sequence).

This clonotype was picked up many times. Its ends do not fully match the called genes, so a read error is possible. The gene calls are TRBV7-9 and TRBJ1-1; tentatively, D is TRBD1 (5 bases). CDR3 length equals 14 residues. CDR1 is SEHNR, CDR2 FQNEAQ, per germline (reference sequence). In nucleotides, the CDR3 is TGTGCCAGCAGTTTAGCCGGGGGAGGGACTGAAGCTTTCTTT. It encodes CASSLAGGGTEAFF. The variable domain in full, completed from reference TRBV7-9 and TRBJ1-1, reads DTGVSQNPRHKITKRGQNVTFRCDPISEHNRLYWYRQTLGQGPEFLTYFQNEAQLEKSRLLSDRFSAERPKGSFSTLEIQRTEQGDSAMYLCASSLAGGGTEAFFGQGTRLTVV.

This clonotype was detected only a few times. The V call is TRBV18, the J call TRBJ2-6; 7 positions match TRBD1. Trimming removed 2 bases from V and 0 bases from J; junction bases left unmatched: 4. Germline assignment: CDR1 KGHSH and CDR2 LQKENI. The CDR3 sequence is 17 residues long. The CDR3 DNA reads TGTGCCAGCTCACCAGAGACAGGGAGCTCTGGGGCCAACGTCCTGACTTTC. Protein sequence: CASSPETGSSGANVLTF.

V gene TRBV3-1 combines with J gene TRBJ2-2, with TRBD1 matching over 9 bases. Germline V lookup: CDR1 LGHDT, CDR2 YNNKEL (reference sequence). The CDR3 loop spans 16 amino acids. After removal of 6 bases from V and 3 bases from J, the junction contained 8 bases not matched to a gene. In nucleotides, the CDR3 is TGTGCCAGCAGACGTCCGGGACAGGGATACACCGGGGAGCTGTTTTTT. Translating it yields CASRRPGQGYTGELFF.

This clonotype was seen a few times. The CDR3 DNA is TGTGCCAGCAGTGAAGGTTCGACGGGCTACACCTTC. Its protein product is CASSEGSTGYTF. The V call is TRBV2, the J call TRBJ1-2; D is undetermined. The V gene lost 1 base and the J gene lost 8 bases, with 8 bases spanning the gap. CDR3 length: 12 residues. Germline-derived CDR1 and CDR2 are SNHLY and FYNNEI. Filled out from reference TRBV2 and TRBJ1-2, the complete variable domain reads EPEVTQTPSHQVTQMGQEVILRCVPISNHLYFYWYRQILGQKVEFLVSFYNNEISEKSEIFDDQFSVERPDGSNFTLKIRSTKLEDSAMYFCASSEGSTGYTFGSGTRLTVV.

A few counts support this clonotype. The chain joins TRBV5-6 to TRBJ2-5; 9 bases fit TRBD1. In germline, CDR1 is SGHDT, CDR2 YYEEEE. The CDR3 is 15 amino acids. V gave up 4 bases and J gave up 5 bases; unmatched junction bases: 9. CDR3 sequence (DNA): TGTGCCAGCAGCCCACCCGGGACAGGGAGGGAGACCCAGTACTTC. As protein: CASSPPGTGRETQYF. Looking up the rest from reference TRBV5-6 and TRBJ2-5 gives the full variable domain: DAGVTQSPTHLIKTRGQQVTLRCSPKSGHDTVSWYQQALGQGPQFIFQYYEEEERQRGNFPDRFSGHQFPNYSSELNVNALLLGDSALYLCASSPPGTGRETQYFGPGTRLLVL.

V and J are TRBV27 and TRBJ2-7; possibly TRBD1 for D (6 bases). CDR3 size: 16 residues. Per the germline V gene, CDR1 is MNHEY and CDR2 is SMNVEV (reference sequence). V shed 5 bases and J shed 0 bases, with 17 bases lying between them. The CDR3 DNA follows: TGTGCCAGCAGTCAGCCCGCCAGGGGCTCCTCCTACGAGCAGTACTTC. Translated, it gives CASSQPARGSSYEQYF.

As for this clonotype: This may be a read error, as it is one base from a much larger clone. A read error is likely, as this CDR3 ends without the conserved phenylalanine or tryptophan. The chain joins TRBV20-1 to TRBJ2-1; 8 nucleotides match TRBD1. Germline V gene lookup returns CDR1 DFQATT and CDR2 SNEGSKA (reference sequence). The CDR3 consists of 14 residues. V was clipped by 5 bases and J by 8 bases; unmatched bases: 11. As DNA, the CDR3 is TGCAGTGCTCGTCATACAGGGGGATACGATGAGCAGTTCCTC. It specifies CSARHTGGYDEQFL.

Details on this clonotype: A read error may account for a junction end that differs from germline. V gene TRBV7-7 combines with J gene TRBJ2-1; 9 nucleotides agree with TRBD1. This CDR3 is 14 amino acids long. Looked up from germline, CDR1 is SSHAT and CDR2 is FNYEAQ (reference sequence). Here the CDR3 DNA reads TGTGCTAGCAGTAAACAGGGGGCAGACAATGAGCAGTTCTTC. As protein: CASSKQGADNEQFF.

This clonotype showed up just a few times. V and J are TRBV20-1 and TRBJ1-2, with TRBD1 matching over 8 bases. The CDR3 is 13 amino acids. V trimming: 7 bases; J trimming: 1 base; junction bases outside the gene matches: 5. Looked up from germline, CDR1 is DFQATT and CDR2 is SNEGSKA (reference sequence). This chain's CDR3 is CSEKGQDNYGYTF. CDR3 nucleotides: TGCAGTGAGAAGGGACAGGATAACTATGGCTACACCTTC.

This clonotype was detected many times. The rearrangement uses TRBV11-3 and TRBJ2-3; D gene uncertain. V lost 4 bases to trimming and J lost 2 bases, with 13 bases between them. This CDR3 is built from 15 residues. Germline CDR1 reads SGHNT; CDR2 reads YENEEA. CDR3 residues: CASSYGDPNTDTQYF. The CDR3 region has the DNA TGTGCCAGCAGCTACGGCGATCCTAACACAGATACGCAGTATTTT.

The chain has TRBV28 and TRBJ2-1; 10 positions match TRBD2. V trimming: 3 bases; J trimming: 1 base; junction bases outside the gene matches: 3. The CDR3 loop spans 16 amino acids. From germline, CDR1 is MDHEN and CDR2 SYDVKM. Here the CDR3 DNA reads TGTGCCAGCAGTTTGCCGGGACTAGCGTCCTACAATGAGCAGTTCTTC. It encodes CASSLPGLASYNEQFF. The whole variable domain, filled in from reference TRBV28 and TRBJ2-1, reads DVKVTQSSRYLVKRTGEKVFLECVQDMDHENMFWYRQDPGLGLRLIYFSYDVKMKEKGDIPEGYSVSREKKERFSLILESASTNQTSMYLCASSLPGLASYNEQFFGPGTRLTVL.

This clonotype appeared many times. The rearrangement joins TRBV30 to TRBJ1-1; possibly TRBD1 for D (6 bases). The CDR3 loop spans 13 amino acids. Trimming pared 8 bases from V and 0 bases from J, leaving 13 bases between. Germline V CDR1 and CDR2: GTSNPN, SVGIG (reference sequence). CDR3 in DNA: TGTGCCCGATCCGGGACACTGAACACTGAAGCTTTCTTT. This codes for CARSGTLNTEAFF.

V usage is TRBV3-1 and J usage is TRBJ2-1; the D is unclear. Germline V gene data show CDR1 as LGHDT and CDR2 as YNNKEL (reference sequence). V shed 4 bases and J shed 8 bases, with 18 bases lying between them. The CDR3 spans 15 residues. CDR3 coding DNA: TGTGCCAGCAGCCCCGAAACCACCCCGATCTATGAGCAGTTCTTC. This codes for CASSPETTPIYEQFF.

This clonotype was recorded a few times. This sequence joins TRBV27 and TRBJ1-6; D might be TRBD1 (5 bases). Germline-derived CDR1 and CDR2 are MNHEY and SMNVEV (reference sequence). The V and J ends lost 4 bases and 4 bases respectively, with 11 bases between them. This CDR3 contains 15 residues. The CDR3 here is CASSSQGSYNSPLHF. The CDR3 nucleotides are TGTGCCAGCAGTTCCCAGGGTTCATATAATTCACCCCTCCACTTT.

The rearrangement uses TRBV28 and TRBJ1-5, with a weak D call TRBD1 (6 bases). The V and J ends lost 3 bases and 7 bases respectively, with 16 bases between them. The CDR3 is 15 amino acids. Germline V gene data show CDR1 as MDHEN and CDR2 as SYDVKM. CDR3 bases: TGTGCCAGCAGTTTCGGAGGGGGACGAAGCCAGCCCCAGCATTTT. It is translated as CASSFGGGRSQPQHF.

The table lists this clonotype with many counts. The V and J genes are TRBV20-1 and TRBJ1-1; the D is unclear. The CDR3 length is 12 residues. Per the germline V gene, CDR1 is DFQATT and CDR2 is SNEGSKA (reference sequence). V lost 6 bases and J lost 0, with 8 bases in between. The CDR3 nucleotides are TGCAGTGCGAACAGAATGAACACTGAAGCTTTCTTT. It yields the protein CSANRMNTEAFF.